The source of this TCR beta chain is a study of T-cell reconstitution after alpha-beta-depleted transplantation in children. The study, taken as a whole, reports: Recipient T cells and thymic progenitors that survived gave rise to the high TCRbeta diversity observed at day 60 in some patients. One year post-transplant, T-cell counts and diversity were largely derived from T cells produced anew. Reportedly, alpha-beta T cells present about two months post-transplant originated from several hundred expanded clones of graft origin.

CDR3 size: 15 residues. Germline V lookup: CDR1 LGHDT, CDR2 YNNKEL (reference sequence). Losses at the gene ends were 4 bases for V and 2 bases for J; bases not matched to a gene: 7. Library preparation (for TCRbeta) was performed with unique molecular identifiers. MiXCR, applied by TCRdb to the PCR reads, yields one record per CDR3 protein. Of a few hundred thousand distinct CDR3 sequences detected, about a quarter appear once; the ten largest clones hold under 45%. Only a few counts were recorded for this clonotype. Its antigen remains unknown. The sequencing here drew on PBMCs, taken before TCRalphabeta/CD19-depleted stem cell transplant. The receptor comes from a boy under three years old with Wiskott-Aldrich syndrome, due to receive a stem cell transplant. The gene calls are TRBV3-1 and TRBJ2-5; TRBD1 matches 7 bases. CDR3 coding DNA: TGTGCCAGCAGCCGGGGACAGCTGTCTCAAGAGACCCAGTACTTC. Protein sequence: CASSRGQLSQETQYF.